These 6 T cell receptor beta chains share one sample of origin, sequenced in a study of blood T cell repertoires in COVID-19. Generated by immunoSEQ multiplex PCR, the TCRdb table keeps only in-frame clones and is missing some. The table records 150,000 to 200,000 clones, about 82% of them present only once. The sample consisted of peripheral blood. All receptors derive from a woman in her 30s with acute or convalescent COVID-19.

This clone was picked up a small number of times. The chain carries TRBV2 and TRBJ1-1; TRBD1 might be the D (5 bases). Germline assignment: CDR1 SNHLY and CDR2 FYNNEI. The V gene lost 6 bases and the J gene lost 10 bases, with 15 bases spanning the gap. This CDR3 has 12 amino acids. The CDR3 DNA reads TGTGCCAGCAGCCTGACAGTCAAAGGAGCTTTCTTT. As protein: CASSLTVKGAFF.

J is TRBJ2-1 and V is TRBV6-2 or TRBV6-3; 14 positions match TRBD2. The junction had 10 bases not matched to a gene; V was cut back by 2 bases and J by 4 bases. CDR1 is MNHEY, CDR2 SVGEGT, per germline. The CDR3 length is 19 residues. CDR3 in amino acids: CASSYGFGTSGSLYNEQFF. In nucleotides, the CDR3 is TGTGCCAGCAGTTACGGCTTTGGGACTAGCGGGAGTTTGTACAATGAGCAGTTCTTC.

The V call is TRBV11-3, the J call TRBJ2-7, with D perhaps matching TRBD2 (6 bases). CDR3 length equals 16 residues. Per the germline V gene, CDR1 is SGHNT and CDR2 is YENEEA. Between the trimmed V and J ends, which lost 1 base and 0 bases, there was a span of 13 bases. CDR3 in DNA: TGTGCCAGCAGCTTAGGTAAGCGGGTCGGCTCCTACGAGCAGTACTTC. Translating gives CASSLGKRVGSYEQYF.

This clone occurred once. The V and J genes are TRBV25-1 and TRBJ1-1; D is undetermined. This CDR3 contains 12 residues. V was shortened by 4 bases and J by 6 bases, with 9 bases between the two germline ends. Per germline, CDR1 MGHDK and CDR2 SYGVNS. The CDR3, as DNA: TGTGCCAGCAGTGTTGGCAACGCTGAAGCTTTCTTT. Its translation: CASSVGNAEAFF.

The J gene is TRBJ1-5, the V gene TRBV11-3; D uncertain. This CDR3 comprises 14 residues. V was cut by 5 bases and J by 6 bases, with 14 bases left in between. The germline CDR1 and CDR2 sequences are SGHNT and YENEEA. The CDR3, as DNA: TGTGCCAGCAGCCCCGTGACTAGGTCTCAGCCCCAGCATTTT. It codes for CASSPVTRSQPQHF.

The rearrangement uses TRBV19 and TRBJ1-1; 8 positions agree with TRBD1. Trimming took 7 bases from V and 0 from J; bases not matched to a gene: 7. CDR1 and CDR2 from the germline V gene are LNHDA and SQIVND (reference sequence). This CDR3 is built from 15 residues. The CDR3 sequence: CASMGDRKMNTEAFF. The CDR3 nucleotides are TGTGCCAGTATGGGGGACAGGAAAATGAACACTGAAGCTTTCTTT.